This entry lists 23 T cell receptor beta chains sequenced from one sample in a study of CD8+ T cells in alopecia areata. TCR sequencing used cDNA made by reverse transcription of extracted RNA. Assay used: immunoSEQ multiplex PCR; TCRdb lists only in-frame clones, some missing. Of 90,000 to 120,000 clones in the sample, 45% to 60% were seen once. Sequencing was done on a sample of NKG2D-low CD8+ T cells sorted from blood. The receptors stem from a human donor with alopecia areata.

This chain uses TRBV7-9 with TRBJ2-7; D uncertain. V was pared by 2 bases and J by 3 bases, with 11 bases between. CDR1 and CDR2 (germline): SEHNR, FQNEAQ (reference sequence). There are 14 residues in the CDR3. This chain's CDR3 is CASSLREKGYEQYF. The DNA of the CDR3 is TGTGCCAGCAGCTTACGAGAGAAAGGCTACGAGCAGTACTTC.

The chain recombines TRBV13 with TRBJ2-5; no clear D. Germline V gene sequence: CDR1 PRHDT, CDR2 FYEKMQ (reference sequence). This CDR3 region has 14 residues. Trimming took off 2 bases at V and 4 bases at J, with 11 bases between the two ends. The CDR3 region has the DNA TGTGCCAGCAGCTTAAGGATGAAGCGAGAGACCCAGTACTTC. It encodes CASSLRMKRETQYF.

V is TRBV28 and J is TRBJ2-1; unclear D gene. Germline V gene data show CDR1 as MDHEN and CDR2 as SYDVKM. The CDR3 runs 14 residues. Trimming took 5 bases from V and 4 from J, leaving 12 bases between them. The CDR3 region is CASSQMGIYNEQFF. The DNA of the CDR3 is TGTGCCAGCAGTCAGATGGGTATTTACAATGAGCAGTTCTTC. Full variable domain (remainder filled in from reference TRBV28 and TRBJ2-1): DVKVTQSSRYLVKRTGEKVFLECVQDMDHENMFWYRQDPGLGLRLIYFSYDVKMKEKGDIPEGYSVSREKKERFSLILESASTNQTSMYLCASSQMGIYNEQFFGPGTRLTVL.

On this clone: In the same sample, other DNA sequences code for this CDR3. This chain uses TRBV9 with TRBJ2-7, with D perhaps given as TRBD1 or TRBD2 (5 bases each). From germline, CDR1 is SGDLS and CDR2 YYNGEE. The CDR3 sequence is 14 residues long. V dropped 5 bases and J dropped 3 bases, with 15 bases sitting between them. Written as DNA, the CDR3 is TGTGCCAGCAGTTACCGGGACCGAGACTACGAGCAGTACTTC. Protein: CASSYRDRDYEQYF.

This clone was seen a handful of times. The V and J genes are TRBV15 and TRBJ2-4; no clear D. Germline V lookup: CDR1 LNHNV, CDR2 YYDKDF (reference sequence). V gave up 0 bases and J gave up 3 bases, with 12 bases separating them. CDR3 size: 16 residues. Here the CDR3 reads CATSRDSGRNKNIQYF. The DNA of the CDR3 is TGTGCCACCAGCAGAGATTCCGGGCGGAACAAAAACATTCAGTACTTC.

The chain employs TRBV25-1 and TRBJ2-7, with 9 bases identical to TRBD2. This CDR3 spans 17 amino acids. CDR1 MGHDK and CDR2 SYGVNS come from the germline V gene. V lost 0 bases to trimming and J lost 3 bases; unmatched junction nucleotides: 9. CDR3 region: CASSEYTTSGYLYEQYF. Written as DNA, the CDR3 is TGTGCCAGCAGTGAATACACCACTAGCGGGTACCTCTACGAGCAGTACTTC.

V and J are TRBV11-2 and TRBJ2-1; 11 bases are a match to TRBD2. The V gene end was trimmed by 6 bases and the J gene end by 5 bases; junction bases not matched to a gene: 6. Germline CDR1 reads SGHAT; CDR2 reads FQNNGV. This CDR3 contains 15 residues. The CDR3 reads CASRPGLAANNEQFF. The CDR3 region has the DNA TGTGCCAGCAGACCGGGACTAGCGGCAAACAATGAGCAGTTCTTC.

The rearrangement uses TRBV7-9 and TRBJ2-7, with TRBD2 identical over 8 bases. The trim removed 5 bases at V and 2 bases at J, leaving 8 bases unmatched. This CDR3 contains 15 residues. Germline values: CDR1 SEHNR, CDR2 FQNEAQ (reference sequence). CDR3 protein: CASSTLPGLAYEQYF. As DNA, the CDR3 is TGTGCCAGCAGCACACTCCCGGGACTAGCCTACGAGCAGTACTTC.

The rearrangement joins TRBV9 to TRBJ1-2; D perhaps matches TRBD1 (5 bases). The CDR3 runs 16 residues. Per germline, CDR1 SGDLS and CDR2 YYNGEE. Trimming removed 6 bases at V and 5 bases at J, with 23 bases between. The chain's CDR3 is CASTPGGGGLYYGYTF. The CDR3 DNA follows: TGTGCCAGCACCCCCGGGGGTGGAGGATTATATTATGGCTACACCTTC.

This clone was counted between two and nine times. The CDR3: CSVDGQYTISVNTEAFF. CDR3 nucleotides: TGCAGCGTTGATGGACAGTACACCATTTCGGTGAACACTGAAGCTTTCTTT. The V and J genes are TRBV29-1 and TRBJ1-1, with D maybe TRBD1 (6 bases). Germline CDR1 and CDR2: SQVTM and ANQGSEA. This CDR3 region has 17 residues. Deletions cut 3 bases from V and 0 bases from J, with 20 bases between.

The table lists this clone with a few counts. The chain employs TRBV4-1 and TRBJ2-2; tentatively, D is TRBD1 (5 bases). The V gene lost 1 base and the J gene lost 2 bases, with 11 bases spanning the gap. The germline CDR1 and CDR2 sequences are MGHRA and YSYEKL. The CDR3 loop spans 16 amino acids. The CDR3 DNA is TGCGCCAGCAGCCAAGTCTCTGGGGCAAACACCGGGGAGCTGTTTTTT. Its translation is CASSQVSGANTGELFF.

The chain couples TRBV4-1 to TRBJ1-1; D uncertain. The germline V gene has CDR1 MGHRA and CDR2 YSYEKL. The CDR3 runs 15 residues. The V and J ends lost 0 bases and 0 bases respectively, with 8 bases between them. CDR3: CASSQEPGLNTEAFF. CDR3 nucleotides: TGCGCCAGCAGCCAAGAACCGGGGTTGAACACTGAAGCTTTCTTT.

The chain employs TRBV4-2 and TRBJ2-7, with no clear D. The germline V and J ends were trimmed by 0 bases and 6 bases, with 6 bases remaining between them. The CDR3 runs to 12 residues. Per germline, CDR1 LGHNA and CDR2 YNFKEQ. The DNA for the CDR3 is TGTGCCAGCAGCCAAGATCAACGCGAGCAGTACTTC. The encoded protein is CASSQDQREQYF.

This chain joins TRBV5-1 and TRBJ2-7; tentatively, D is TRBD2 (6 bases). Deletions cut 5 bases from V and 0 bases from J, with 9 bases between. Germline-derived CDR1 and CDR2 are SGHRS and YFSETQ. This CDR3 has 13 residues. CDR3 residues: CASRTAGSYEQYF. The DNA for the CDR3 is TGCGCCAGCAGGACAGCGGGCTCCTACGAGCAGTACTTC. The complete variable domain, with remaining parts taken from reference TRBV5-1 and TRBJ2-7, reads KAGVTQTPRYLIKTRGQQVTLSCSPISGHRSVSWYQQTPGQGLQFLFEYFSETQRNKGNFPGRFSGRQFSNSRSEMNVSTLELGDSALYLCASRTAGSYEQYFGPGTRLTVT.

This clone was counted only a few times. This chain connects TRBV19 to TRBJ2-3; D unclear. V lost 10 bases and J lost 3, with 17 bases in between. CDR1 is LNHDA, CDR2 SQIVND, per germline (reference sequence). The CDR3 covers 14 residues. CDR3 DNA sequence: TGTGCCACCTCAGACGGTGAACGGACAGATACGCAGTATTTT. It yields the protein CATSDGERTDTQYF. The full variable domain, completed using reference TRBV19 and TRBJ2-3, is DGGITQSPKYLFRKEGQNVTLSCEQNLNHDAMYWYRQDPGQGLRLIYYSQIVNDFQKGDIAEGYSVSREKKESFPLTVTSAQKNPTAFYLCATSDGERTDTQYFGPGTRLTVL.

Only a few counts were recorded for this clone. V and J are TRBV7-6 and TRBJ1-1; D is uncertain. V lost 1 base and J lost 1, with 7 bases in between. Germline CDR1 SGHVS, CDR2 FNYEAQ. The CDR3 contains 14 residues. CDR3 loop: CASSLVMGNTEAFF. CDR3 nucleotides: TGTGCCAGCAGCTTAGTTATGGGGAACACTGAAGCTTTCTTT.

This clone was detected only a few times. The chain joins TRBV11-1 to TRBJ2-7; D ambiguous. Trimming took 0 bases from V and 3 from J, leaving 6 bases between them. Germline lookup yields CDR1 SGHAT and CDR2 FQDESV (reference sequence). CDR3 length equals 13 residues. CDR3 nucleotide sequence: TGTGCCAGCAGCTTAGCGGACGGCTACGAGCAGTACTTC. This translates into CASSLADGYEQYF.

The genes are TRBV15 and TRBJ1-2; possibly TRBD1 for D (6 bases). In germline, CDR1 is LNHNV, CDR2 YYDKDF (reference sequence). This CDR3 has 15 amino acids. V was pared by 3 bases and J by 3 bases, with 14 bases between. CDR3: CATSSPRQVDYGYTF. The CDR3 nucleotides are TGTGCCACCAGCAGTCCGCGACAGGTTGACTATGGCTACACCTTC.

The table lists this clone with many counts. The chain has TRBV5-4 and TRBJ2-1; D unclear. Germline CDR1 is SGHNT and CDR2 is YYREEE (reference sequence). The CDR3 is 13 amino acids. The V and J ends lost 0 bases and 6 bases respectively, with 7 bases between them. The CDR3 loop reads CASSLAPGNEQFF. CDR3 bases: TGTGCCAGCAGCTTGGCCCCAGGCAATGAGCAGTTCTTC.

This clone was seen a handful of times. The CDR3 here is CASSPGEQYF. Here the CDR3 DNA reads TGTGCCAGCAGCCCCGGGGAGCAGTACTTC. The rearrangement links TRBV21-1 to TRBJ2-7; the table assigns TRBD2, which was not confirmed against the DNA. TRBV21-1 is tagged as a pseudogene. The CDR3 spans 10 residues.

The chain couples TRBV2 to TRBJ2-1, with D possibly matching TRBD1 (6 bases). CDR1 and CDR2 (germline): SNHLY, FYNNEI. The length of the CDR3 is 13 residues. Trimming took 5 bases from V and 6 from J, leaving 11 bases between them. The CDR3: CASSLGAGNEQFF. In DNA, the CDR3 is TGTGCCAGCAGTTTGGGGGCAGGCAATGAGCAGTTCTTC.

This clone was recorded a few times. J is TRBJ2-7 and V is TRBV7-9; D call uncertain. The CDR3 sequence is 12 residues long. V dropped 6 bases and J dropped 0 bases, with 6 bases sitting between them. Germline V gene sequence: CDR1 SEHNR, CDR2 FQNEAQ (reference sequence). Written as DNA, the CDR3 is TGTGCCAGCAGTCCGATCTCCTACGAGCAGTACTTC. Protein sequence: CASSPISYEQYF.

This clone was observed a few times. The chain employs TRBV7-2 and TRBJ2-3; D remains unclear. Germline V gives CDR1 SGHTA, CDR2 FQGNSA. Deletions cut 2 bases from V and 2 bases from J, with 8 bases between. This CDR3 has 14 amino acids. The CDR3 DNA follows: TGTGCCAGCAGCTTAATTGGCGACACAGATACGCAGTATTTT. Translation: CASSLIGDTDTQYF.